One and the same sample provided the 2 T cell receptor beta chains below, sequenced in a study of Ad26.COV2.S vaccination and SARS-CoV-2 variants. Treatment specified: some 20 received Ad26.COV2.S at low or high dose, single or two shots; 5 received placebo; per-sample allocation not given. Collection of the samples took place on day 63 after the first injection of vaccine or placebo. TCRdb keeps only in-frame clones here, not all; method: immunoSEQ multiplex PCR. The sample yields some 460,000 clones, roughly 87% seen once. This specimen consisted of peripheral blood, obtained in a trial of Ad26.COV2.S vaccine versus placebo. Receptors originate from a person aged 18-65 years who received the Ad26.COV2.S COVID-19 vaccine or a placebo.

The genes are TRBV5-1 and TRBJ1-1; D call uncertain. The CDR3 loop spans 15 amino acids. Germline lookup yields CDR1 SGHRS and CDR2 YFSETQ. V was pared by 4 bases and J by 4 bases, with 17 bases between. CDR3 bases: TGCGCCAGCAGCATGGGTAGGAGTGAGGCCACTGAAGCTTTCTTT. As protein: CASSMGRSEATEAFF.

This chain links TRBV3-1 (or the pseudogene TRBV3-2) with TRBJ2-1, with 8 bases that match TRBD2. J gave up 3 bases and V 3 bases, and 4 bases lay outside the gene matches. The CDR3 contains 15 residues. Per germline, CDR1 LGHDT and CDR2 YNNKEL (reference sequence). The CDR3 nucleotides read TGTGCCAGCAGCCACCCCGGGAGGGGCTACAATGAGCAGTTCTTC. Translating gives CASSHPGRGYNEQFF.